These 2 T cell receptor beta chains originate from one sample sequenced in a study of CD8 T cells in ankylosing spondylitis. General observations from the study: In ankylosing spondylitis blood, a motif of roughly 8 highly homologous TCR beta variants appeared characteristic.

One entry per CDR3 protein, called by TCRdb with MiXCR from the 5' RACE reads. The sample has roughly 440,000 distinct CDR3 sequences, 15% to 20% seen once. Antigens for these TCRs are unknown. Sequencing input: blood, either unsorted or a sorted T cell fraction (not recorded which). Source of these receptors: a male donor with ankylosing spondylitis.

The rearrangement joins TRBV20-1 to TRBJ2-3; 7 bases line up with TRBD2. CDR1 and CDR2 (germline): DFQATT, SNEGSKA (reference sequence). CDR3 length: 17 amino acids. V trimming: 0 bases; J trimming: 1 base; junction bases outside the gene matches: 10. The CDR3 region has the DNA TGCAGTGCTAGAGATATTGGGCGGGAGCTAGGCACAGATACGCAGTATTTT. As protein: CSARDIGRELGTDTQYF.

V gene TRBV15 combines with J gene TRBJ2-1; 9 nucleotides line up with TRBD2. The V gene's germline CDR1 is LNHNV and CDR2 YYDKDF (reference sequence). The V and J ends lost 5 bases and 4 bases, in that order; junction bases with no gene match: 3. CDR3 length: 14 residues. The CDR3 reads CATSRAGGYNEQFF. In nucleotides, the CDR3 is TGTGCCACCAGCCGAGCGGGGGGATACAATGAGCAGTTCTTC.